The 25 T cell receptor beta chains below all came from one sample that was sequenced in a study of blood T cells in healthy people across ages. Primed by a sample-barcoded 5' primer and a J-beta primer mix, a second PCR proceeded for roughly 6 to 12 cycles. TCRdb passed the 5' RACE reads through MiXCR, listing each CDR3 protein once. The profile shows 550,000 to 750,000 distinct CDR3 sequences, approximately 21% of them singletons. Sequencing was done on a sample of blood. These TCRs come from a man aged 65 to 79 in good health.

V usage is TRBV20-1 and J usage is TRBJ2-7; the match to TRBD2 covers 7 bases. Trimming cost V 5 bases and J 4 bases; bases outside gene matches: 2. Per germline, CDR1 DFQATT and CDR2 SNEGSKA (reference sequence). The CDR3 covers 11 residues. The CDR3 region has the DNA TGCAGTGCTGTGGGGGGGTACGAGCAGTACTTC. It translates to CSAVGGYEQYF.

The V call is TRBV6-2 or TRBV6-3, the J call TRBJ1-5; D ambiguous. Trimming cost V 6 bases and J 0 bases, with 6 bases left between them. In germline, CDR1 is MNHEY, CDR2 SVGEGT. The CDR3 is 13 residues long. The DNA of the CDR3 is TGTGCCAGCAGGGGTTATAGCAATCAGCCCCAGCATTTT. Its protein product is CASRGYSNQPQHF.

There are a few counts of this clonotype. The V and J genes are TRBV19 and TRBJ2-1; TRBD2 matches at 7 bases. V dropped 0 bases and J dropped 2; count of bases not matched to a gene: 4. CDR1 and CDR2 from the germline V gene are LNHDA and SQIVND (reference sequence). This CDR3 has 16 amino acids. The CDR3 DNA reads TGTGCCAGTAGTATAGAGGGGGGAGGGGCCTACAATGAGCAGTTCTTC. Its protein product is CASSIEGGGAYNEQFF.

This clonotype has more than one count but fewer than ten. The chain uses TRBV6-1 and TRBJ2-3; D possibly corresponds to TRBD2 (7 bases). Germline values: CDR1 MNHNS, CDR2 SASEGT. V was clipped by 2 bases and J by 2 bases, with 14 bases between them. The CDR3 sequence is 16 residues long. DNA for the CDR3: TGTGCCAGCAGTGAAAGGTCGGCGGGGGCCACAGATACGCAGTATTTT. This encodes CASSERSAGATDTQYF.

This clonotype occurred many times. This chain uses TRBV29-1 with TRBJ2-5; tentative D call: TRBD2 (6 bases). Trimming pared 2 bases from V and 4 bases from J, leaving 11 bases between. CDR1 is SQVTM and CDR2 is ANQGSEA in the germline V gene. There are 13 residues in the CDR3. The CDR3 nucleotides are TGCAGCGTTGAATTGGGGGGTTCAGAGACCCAGTACTTC. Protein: CSVELGGSETQYF. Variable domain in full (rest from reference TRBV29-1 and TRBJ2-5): SAVISQKPSRDICQRGTSLTIQCQVDSQVTMMFWYRQQPGQSLTLIATANQGSEATYESGFVIDKFPISRPNLTFSTLTVSNMSPEDSSIYLCSVELGGSETQYFGPGTRLLVL.

In DNA form, the CDR3 reads TGCGCCAGCAGCTTGTTAGAGGGGGCTAGAGAGACCCAGTACTTC. Translated: CASSLLEGARETQYF. The V and J genes are TRBV5-1 and TRBJ2-5, with 7 bases fitting TRBD1. The CDR3 covers 15 residues. The germline CDR1 and CDR2 sequences are SGHRS and YFSETQ. The junction had 7 bases not matched to a gene; V was cut back by 1 base and J by 4 bases.

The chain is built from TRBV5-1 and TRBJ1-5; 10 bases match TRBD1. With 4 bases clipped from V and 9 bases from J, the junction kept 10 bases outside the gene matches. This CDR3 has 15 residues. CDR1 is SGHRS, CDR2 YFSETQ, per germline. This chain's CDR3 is CASSTGTGAGRPQHF. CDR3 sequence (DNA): TGCGCCAGCAGCACCGGGACAGGGGCAGGTCGGCCCCAGCATTTT.

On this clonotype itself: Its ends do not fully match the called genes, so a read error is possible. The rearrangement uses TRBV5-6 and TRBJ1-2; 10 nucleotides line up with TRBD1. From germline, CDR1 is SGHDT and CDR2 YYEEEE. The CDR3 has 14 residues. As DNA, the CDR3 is TGTGCCAGCAGCACAAAGACAGGGGGCTATGCCTACACCTTC. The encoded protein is CASSTKTGGYAYTF.

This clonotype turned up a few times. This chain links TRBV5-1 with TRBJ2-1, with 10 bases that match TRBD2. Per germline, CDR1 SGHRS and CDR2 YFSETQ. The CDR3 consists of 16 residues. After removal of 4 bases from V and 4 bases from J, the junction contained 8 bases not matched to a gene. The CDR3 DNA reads TGCGCCAGCAGCCTACCAACTAGCGGGGTGTACAATGAGCAGTTCTTC. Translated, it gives CASSLPTSGVYNEQFF.

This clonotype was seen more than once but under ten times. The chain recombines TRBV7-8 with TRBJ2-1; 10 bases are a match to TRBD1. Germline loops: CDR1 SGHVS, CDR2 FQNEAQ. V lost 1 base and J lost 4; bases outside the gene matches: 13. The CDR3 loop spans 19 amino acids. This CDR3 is CASSLGPGTGVVPYNEQFF. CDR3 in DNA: TGTGCCAGCAGCTTAGGACCTGGGACAGGGGTAGTACCTTACAATGAGCAGTTCTTC.

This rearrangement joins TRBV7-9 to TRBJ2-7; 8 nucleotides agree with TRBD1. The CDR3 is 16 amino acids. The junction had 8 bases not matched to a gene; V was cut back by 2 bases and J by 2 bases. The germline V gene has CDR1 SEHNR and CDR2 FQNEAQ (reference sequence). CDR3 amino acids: CASSLTVGTGTYEQYF. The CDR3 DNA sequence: TGTGCCAGCAGCTTAACCGTCGGGACAGGCACCTACGAGCAGTACTTC.

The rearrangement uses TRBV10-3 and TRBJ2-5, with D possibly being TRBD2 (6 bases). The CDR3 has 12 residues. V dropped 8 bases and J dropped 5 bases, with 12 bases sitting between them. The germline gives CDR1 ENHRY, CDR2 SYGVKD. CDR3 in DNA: TGTGCCATCCGCGGGGTGGGGGAGACCCAGTACTTC. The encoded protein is CAIRGVGETQYF.

The chain's CDR3 is CSANPDSYEQYF. The DNA for the CDR3 is TGCAGTGCTAACCCTGACAGCTACGAGCAGTACTTC. The rearrangement links TRBV20-1 to TRBJ2-7; TRBD1 is a possible D gene (5 bases). The CDR3 consists of 12 residues. Germline-derived CDR1 and CDR2 are DFQATT and SNEGSKA (reference sequence). Trimming cost V 4 bases and J 3 bases, with 10 bases left between them.

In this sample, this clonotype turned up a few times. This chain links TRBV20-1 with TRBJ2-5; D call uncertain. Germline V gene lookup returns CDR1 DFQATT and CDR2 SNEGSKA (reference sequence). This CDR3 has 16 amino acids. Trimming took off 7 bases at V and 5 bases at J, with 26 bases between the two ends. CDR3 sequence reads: CSGHSTQPGSYETQYF. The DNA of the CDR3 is TGCAGTGGCCATTCTACACAGCCTGGGTCGTATGAGACCCAGTACTTC.

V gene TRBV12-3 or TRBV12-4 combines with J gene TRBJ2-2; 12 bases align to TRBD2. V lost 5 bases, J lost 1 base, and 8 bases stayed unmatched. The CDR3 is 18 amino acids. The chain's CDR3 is CASSTIPGLAGNTGELFF. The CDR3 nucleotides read TGTGCCAGCAGTACCATTCCGGGACTAGCGGGGAACACCGGGGAGCTGTTTTTT.

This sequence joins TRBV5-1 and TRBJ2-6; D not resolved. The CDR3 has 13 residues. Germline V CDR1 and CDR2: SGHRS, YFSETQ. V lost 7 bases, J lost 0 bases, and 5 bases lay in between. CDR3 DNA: TGCGCCAGCGCCGACTCTGGGGCCAACGTCCTGACTTTC. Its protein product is CASADSGANVLTF.

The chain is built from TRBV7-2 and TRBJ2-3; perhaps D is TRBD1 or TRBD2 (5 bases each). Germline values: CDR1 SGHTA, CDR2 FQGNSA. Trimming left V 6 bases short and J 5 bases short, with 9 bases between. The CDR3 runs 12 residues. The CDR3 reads CASRRDGDTQYF. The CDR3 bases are TGTGCCAGCAGGAGGGACGGAGATACGCAGTATTTT.

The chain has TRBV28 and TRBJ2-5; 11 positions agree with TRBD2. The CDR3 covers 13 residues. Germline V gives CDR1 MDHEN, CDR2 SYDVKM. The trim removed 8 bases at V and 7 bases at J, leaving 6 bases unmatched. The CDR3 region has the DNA TGTGCCAGCGGGACTAGCGGCCCGGGGACCCAGTACTTC. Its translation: CASGTSGPGTQYF. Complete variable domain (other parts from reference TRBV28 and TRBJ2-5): DVKVTQSSRYLVKRTGEKVFLECVQDMDHENMFWYRQDPGLGLRLIYFSYDVKMKEKGDIPEGYSVSREKKERFSLILESASTNQTSMYLCASGTSGPGTQYFGPGTRLLVL.

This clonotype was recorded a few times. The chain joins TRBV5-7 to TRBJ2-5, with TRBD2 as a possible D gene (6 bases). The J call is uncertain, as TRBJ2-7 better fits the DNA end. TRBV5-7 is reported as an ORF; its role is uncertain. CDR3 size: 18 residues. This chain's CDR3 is CASSLLKDGSGETYEQYF. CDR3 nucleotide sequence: TGTGCCAGCAGCCTCTTAAAGGACGGGAGCGGAGAAACCTACGAGCAGTACTTC.

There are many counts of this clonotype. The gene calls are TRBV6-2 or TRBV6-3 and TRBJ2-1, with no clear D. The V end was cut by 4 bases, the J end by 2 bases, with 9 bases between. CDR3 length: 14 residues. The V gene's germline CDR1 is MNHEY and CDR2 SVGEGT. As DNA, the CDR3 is TGTGCCAGCAGTTCCATCCCCACCTACAATGAGCAGTTCTTC. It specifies CASSSIPTYNEQFF.

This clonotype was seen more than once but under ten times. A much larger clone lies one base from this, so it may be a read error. The CDR3 protein is CSALGQRVYKQYF. Written as DNA, the CDR3 is TGCAGTGCCCTAGGACAGAGAGTCTACAAGCAGTACTTC. This sequence joins TRBV20-1 and TRBJ2-7; TRBD1 might be the D (6 bases). Germline values: CDR1 DFQATT, CDR2 SNEGSKA (reference sequence). The CDR3 runs to 13 residues.

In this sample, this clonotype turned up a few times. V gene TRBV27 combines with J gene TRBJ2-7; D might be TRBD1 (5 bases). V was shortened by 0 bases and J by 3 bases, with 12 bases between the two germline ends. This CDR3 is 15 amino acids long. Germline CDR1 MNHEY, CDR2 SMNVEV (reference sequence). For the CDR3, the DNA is TGTGCCAGCAGTTTATCAGGCCAGGGCCACTACGAGCAGTACTTC. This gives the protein CASSLSGQGHYEQYF.

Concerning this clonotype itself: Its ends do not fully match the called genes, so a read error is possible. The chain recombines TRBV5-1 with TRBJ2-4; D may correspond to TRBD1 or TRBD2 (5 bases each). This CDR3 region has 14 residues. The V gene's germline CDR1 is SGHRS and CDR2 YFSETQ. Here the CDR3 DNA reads TGCGCCAGCAGCGATACCGGGACCGCAGACATTCAGCACTTC. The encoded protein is CASSDTGTADIQHF.

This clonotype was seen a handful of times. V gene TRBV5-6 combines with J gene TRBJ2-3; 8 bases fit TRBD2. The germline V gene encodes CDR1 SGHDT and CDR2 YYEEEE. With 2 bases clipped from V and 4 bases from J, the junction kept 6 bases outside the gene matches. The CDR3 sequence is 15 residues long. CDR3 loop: CASSFQGLGADTQYF. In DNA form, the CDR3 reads TGTGCCAGCAGCTTTCAGGGACTAGGCGCAGATACGCAGTATTTT.

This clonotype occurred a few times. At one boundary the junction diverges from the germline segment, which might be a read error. The CDR3 protein is CASGLGDMWRDADEQFF. The DNA of the CDR3 is TGTGCCAGCGGCTTAGGTGATATGTGGCGGGATGCCGATGAGCAGTTCTTC. The chain uses TRBV7-9 and TRBJ2-1; D perhaps matches TRBD2 (6 bases). From germline, CDR1 is SEHNR and CDR2 FQNEAQ (reference sequence). This CDR3 spans 17 amino acids.